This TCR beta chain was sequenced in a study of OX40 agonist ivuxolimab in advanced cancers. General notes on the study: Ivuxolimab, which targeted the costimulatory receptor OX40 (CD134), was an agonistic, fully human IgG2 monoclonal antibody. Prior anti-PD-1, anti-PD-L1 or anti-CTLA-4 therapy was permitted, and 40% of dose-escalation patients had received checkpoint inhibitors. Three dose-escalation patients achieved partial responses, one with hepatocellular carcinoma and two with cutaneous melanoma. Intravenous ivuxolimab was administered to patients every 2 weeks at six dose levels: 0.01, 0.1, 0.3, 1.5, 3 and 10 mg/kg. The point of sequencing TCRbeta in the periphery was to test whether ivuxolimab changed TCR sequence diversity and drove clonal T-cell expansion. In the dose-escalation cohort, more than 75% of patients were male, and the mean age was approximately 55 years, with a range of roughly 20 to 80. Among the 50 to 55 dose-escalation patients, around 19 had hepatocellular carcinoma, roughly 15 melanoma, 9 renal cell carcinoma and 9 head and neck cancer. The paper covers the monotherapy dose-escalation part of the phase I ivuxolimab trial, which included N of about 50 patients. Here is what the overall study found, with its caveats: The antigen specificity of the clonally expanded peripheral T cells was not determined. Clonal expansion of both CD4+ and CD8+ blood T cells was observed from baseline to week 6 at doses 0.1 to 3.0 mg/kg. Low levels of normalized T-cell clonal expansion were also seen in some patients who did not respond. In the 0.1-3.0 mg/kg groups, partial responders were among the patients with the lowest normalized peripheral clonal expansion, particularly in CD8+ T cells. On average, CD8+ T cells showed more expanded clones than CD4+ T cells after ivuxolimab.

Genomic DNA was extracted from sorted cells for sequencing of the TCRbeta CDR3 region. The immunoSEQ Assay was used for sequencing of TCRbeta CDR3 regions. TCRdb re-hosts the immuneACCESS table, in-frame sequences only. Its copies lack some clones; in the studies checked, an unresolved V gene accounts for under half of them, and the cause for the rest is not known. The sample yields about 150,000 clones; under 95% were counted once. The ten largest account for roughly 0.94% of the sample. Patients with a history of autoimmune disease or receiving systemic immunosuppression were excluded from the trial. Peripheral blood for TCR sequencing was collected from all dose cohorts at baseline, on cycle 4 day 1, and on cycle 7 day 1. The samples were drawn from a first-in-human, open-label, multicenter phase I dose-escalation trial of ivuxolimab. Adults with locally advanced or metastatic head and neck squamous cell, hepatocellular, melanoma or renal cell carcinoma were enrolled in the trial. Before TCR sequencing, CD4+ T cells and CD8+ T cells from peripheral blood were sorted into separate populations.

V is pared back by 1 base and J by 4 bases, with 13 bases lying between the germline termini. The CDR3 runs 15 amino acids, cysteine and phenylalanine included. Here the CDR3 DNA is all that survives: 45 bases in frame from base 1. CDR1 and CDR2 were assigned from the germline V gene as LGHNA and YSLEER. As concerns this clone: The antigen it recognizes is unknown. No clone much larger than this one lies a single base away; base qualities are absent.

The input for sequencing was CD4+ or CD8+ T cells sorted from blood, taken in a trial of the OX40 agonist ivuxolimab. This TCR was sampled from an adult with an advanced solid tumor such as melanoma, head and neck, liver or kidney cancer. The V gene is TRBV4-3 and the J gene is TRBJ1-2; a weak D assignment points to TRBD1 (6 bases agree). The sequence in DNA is TGCGCCAGCAGCCAAGCTGGGTTAGGGGGCTATGGCTACACCTTC. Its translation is CASSQAGLGGYGYTF.